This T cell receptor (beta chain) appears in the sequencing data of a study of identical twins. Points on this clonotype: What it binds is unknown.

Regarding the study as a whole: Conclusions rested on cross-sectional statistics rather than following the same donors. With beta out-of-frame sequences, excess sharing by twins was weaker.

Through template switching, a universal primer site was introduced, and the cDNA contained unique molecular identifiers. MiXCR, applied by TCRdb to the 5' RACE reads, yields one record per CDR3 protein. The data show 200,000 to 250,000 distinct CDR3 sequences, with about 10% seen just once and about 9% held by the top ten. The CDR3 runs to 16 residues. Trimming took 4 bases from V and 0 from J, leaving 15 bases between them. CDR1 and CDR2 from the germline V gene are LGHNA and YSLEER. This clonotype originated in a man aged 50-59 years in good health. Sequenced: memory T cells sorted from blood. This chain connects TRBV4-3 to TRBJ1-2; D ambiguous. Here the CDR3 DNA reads TGCGCCAGCAGCCCAGAGCTGGGCCGAACTAACTATGGCTACACCTTC. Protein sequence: CASSPELGRTNYGYTF.